This T cell receptor (beta chain) is drawn from a study of T cells after posttransplantation cyclophosphamide. This clone was detected a few times. Antigen specificity is unknown. Repertoires were generated with immunoSEQ multiplex PCR, while TCRdb's copy carries only in-frame clones and drops some. This sample has approximately 39,000 clones and no singletons, with 1.2% in the ten largest. Findings and limits, study-wide: Skin or GI-infiltrating T cells shared few TRB sequences with blood. Recipient CMV seropositivity and CMV reactivation strongly tracked TRB clonality. Donor-recipient repertoire similarity was low at 1-2 months, rising over year one.

On the day of bone marrow donation, the related graft donor provided peripheral blood. Germline assignment: CDR1 GTSNPN and CDR2 SVGIG (reference sequence). The CDR3 length is 12 residues. V was cut by 5 bases and J by 4 bases, with 12 bases left in between. This chain links TRBV30 with TRBJ2-7, with a possible D match to TRBD1 (6 bases). The sequenced material came from PBMCs. The receptor comes from a girl aged 10-17 years in good health, CMV-negative, and a related stem cell transplant donor. The CDR3 loop reads CAWGQTAYEQYF. As DNA, the CDR3 is TGTGCCTGGGGACAGACAGCTTACGAGCAGTACTTC.